This is a list of T cell receptor beta chains from one sample in a study of T cells after yellow fever vaccination. One entry per CDR3 protein, called by TCRdb with MiXCR from the 5' RACE reads. The sample holds some 220,000 distinct CDR3 sequences; more than 3% are singletons and the top ten take 2.5% to 3.5%. This sample comprised CD4+ T cells sorted from PBMCs, obtained 10 days after the yellow fever booster vaccination. Receptors originate from a man between 18 and 35 years old who received the YFV17D yellow fever vaccine. Each CDR3 is given with its conserved first and last residue. A D gene is named only where the DNA matches it firmly.

CASSLTGLATDTQYF	TRBD2	TRBV7-3	TRBJ2-3
CSRPATQHF	-	TRBV29-1	TRBJ1-5
CASSFTGGGGAGNSPLHF	TRBD1	TRBV5-1	TRBJ1-6
CASSQDLEEPYGYTF	-	TRBV4-3	TRBJ1-2
CASSPDPGSGGMDTQYF	-	TRBV5-1	TRBJ2-3
CASSYSSGLEKTQYF	-	TRBV6-5	TRBJ2-5
CASSRTLTNYGYTF	-	TRBV2	TRBJ1-2
CASRTADTQYF	-	TRBV6-5	TRBJ2-3
CASSPREWNYGYTF	-	TRBV4-1	TRBJ1-2
CASSLGGTGEGYNEQFF	TRBD1	TRBV11-2	TRBJ2-1
CASSRFGGGRTEAFF	-	TRBV27	TRBJ1-1
CAIRSPGQAAYEQYF	TRBD1	TRBV10-3	TRBJ2-7
CASSFAGQSTGELFF	-	TRBV7-7	TRBJ2-2
CASSVHGGHSGANVLTF	-	TRBV5-1	TRBJ2-6
CASSQPSSGGYEQYF	TRBD2	TRBV12-3/TRBV12-4	TRBJ2-7
CASSRSSYEQYF	-	TRBV7-8	TRBJ2-7
CASSYSPTRQGVYEQYF	TRBD1	TRBV6-2/TRBV6-3	TRBJ2-7
CASSSRPGEQFF	-	TRBV12-3/TRBV12-4	TRBJ2-1
CASRPPLAGEYEQYF	TRBD2	TRBV12-3/TRBV12-4	TRBJ2-7
CASRQDQNIQYF	-	TRBV2	TRBJ2-4
CASSDSPGQYNEKLFF	TRBD1	TRBV5-1	TRBJ1-4
CASSRSPGYETQYF	-	TRBV7-2	TRBJ2-5
CASSHRREGEAFF	-	TRBV6-2/TRBV6-3	TRBJ1-1
CASSPEGSDTQYF	-	TRBV5-1	TRBJ2-3
CASSQPGVGYEQYF	-	TRBV4-1	TRBJ2-7
CASSLGDRGLFF	TRBD1	TRBV12-3/TRBV12-4	TRBJ1-1
CASSLDFVRENEQFF	-	TRBV5-5	TRBJ2-1
CASSSQGLSYEQYF	-	TRBV7-9	TRBJ2-7
CASSLGQWAEAFF	-	TRBV5-1	TRBJ1-1
CASSLTPGGGLTSTDTQYF	-	TRBV7-6	TRBJ2-3
CASSLGGVRETQYF	-	TRBV5-6	TRBJ2-5
CASSGIRGYTF	-	TRBV9	TRBJ1-2
CASSRGTDTQYF	-	TRBV18	TRBJ2-3
CAISPGDEQFF	-	TRBV10-3	TRBJ2-1
CASSPGTSGEYEQYF	TRBD2	TRBV18	TRBJ2-7
CASSLGQGAYSPLHF	TRBD1	TRBV5-6	TRBJ1-6
CASSFYHLTASGNTIYF	-	TRBV5-6	TRBJ1-3
CATQGAGTNEKLFF	TRBD1	TRBV6-5	TRBJ1-4
CASSLTGTGQPQHF	-	TRBV11-2	TRBJ1-5
CASSLAPAGGNQETQYF	TRBD2	TRBV5-1	TRBJ2-5
CAISESRDLTFF	-	TRBV10-3	TRBJ2-1
CAISEGETGQTFF	-	TRBV10-3	TRBJ1-1
CASSPQSGVAPQPQHF	-	TRBV18	TRBJ1-5
CSASSGDQETQYF	-	TRBV20-1	TRBJ2-5
CSARVGGQFNSPLHF	-	TRBV20-1	TRBJ1-6